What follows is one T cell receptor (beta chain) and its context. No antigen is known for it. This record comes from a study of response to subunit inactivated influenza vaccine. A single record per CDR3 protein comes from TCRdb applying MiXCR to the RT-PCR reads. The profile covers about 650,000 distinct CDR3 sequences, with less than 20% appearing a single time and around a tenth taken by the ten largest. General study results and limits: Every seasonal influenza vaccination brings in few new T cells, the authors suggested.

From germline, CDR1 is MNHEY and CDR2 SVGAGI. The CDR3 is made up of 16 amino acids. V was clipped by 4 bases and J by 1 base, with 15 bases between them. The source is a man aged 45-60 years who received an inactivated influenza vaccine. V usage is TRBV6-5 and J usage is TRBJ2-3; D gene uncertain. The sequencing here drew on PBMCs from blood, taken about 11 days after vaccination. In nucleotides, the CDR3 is TGTGCCAGCAGTTCCGTGATAATAGGTGGCACAGATACGCAGTATTTT. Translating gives CASSSVIIGGTDTQYF.